The T cell receptor (beta chain) under discussion was sequenced for a study of graft-versus-host responses after intestinal transplantation. Points on this clone: Its target is unknown.

V lost 1 base to trimming and J lost 5 bases, with 11 bases between them. Per the germline V gene, CDR1 is SGHAT and CDR2 is FQNNGV. The CDR3 is made up of 15 amino acids. The table came from immunoSEQ multiplex PCR; TCRdb's copy has only in-frame clones and leaves some out. The data contain 84,000 or so clones, 80% to 95% of them seen just once; the ten biggest clones take up approximately 1.1%. Whole-study results and caveats: The authors found GvH clones in recipient marrow, some appearing first in ileum or blood. An association linked early post-transplant HvG declines with peak circulating GvH clone levels. When patients had graft-donor T cell macrochimerism, their allografts held high graft-versus-host to host-versus-graft clonal ratios.

The sequence was obtained from a human donor who was the organ donor for an intestinal transplant. The chain combines TRBV11-2 with TRBJ2-2; D may be TRBD2 (5 bases). The material sequenced was unstimulated CD8+ T cells sorted from spleen or lymph node cells, taken before transplant. The CDR3 DNA reads as TGTGCCAGCAGCTTAGGGTCGGGATATACCGGGGAGCTGTTTTTT. Residues: CASSLGSGYTGELFF.